There are many counts of the clone carrying this T cell receptor (beta chain). Its antigen remains unidentified. The record originates from a study of T-cell reconstitution after alpha-beta-depleted transplantation in children. Study conclusions and caveats: Diversity of TCRbeta at day 60 was high in some patients, arising from surviving recipient T cells and thymic progenitors. Reports say that about two months after transplant, the alpha-beta T cells came out of several hundred graft clones that had expanded. One year post-transplant, T-cell counts and diversity were largely derived from T cells produced anew.

This CDR3 is 15 amino acids long. V lost 1 base, J lost 7 bases, and 6 bases stayed unmatched. CDR1 and CDR2 from the germline V gene are LGHNA and YSLEER. The library targeted TCRbeta and was prepared with unique molecular identifiers. TCRdb reprocessed the PCR reads with MiXCR, giving one entry per CDR3 protein. The sample gives about 460,000 distinct CDR3 sequences, more than 9% of which show up once; around 2% is in the top ten. This chain connects TRBV4-3 to TRBJ2-1; 8 bases match TRBD2. The sample consisted of PBMCs, taken before TCRalphabeta/CD19-depleted stem cell transplant. This TCR derives from a child aged 2-15 years with inherited bone marrow failure, due to receive a stem cell transplant. CDR3 sequence reads: CASSQAPGLVNEQFF. The CDR3 DNA is TGCGCCAGCAGCCAAGCCCCGGGACTAGTAAATGAGCAGTTCTTC.